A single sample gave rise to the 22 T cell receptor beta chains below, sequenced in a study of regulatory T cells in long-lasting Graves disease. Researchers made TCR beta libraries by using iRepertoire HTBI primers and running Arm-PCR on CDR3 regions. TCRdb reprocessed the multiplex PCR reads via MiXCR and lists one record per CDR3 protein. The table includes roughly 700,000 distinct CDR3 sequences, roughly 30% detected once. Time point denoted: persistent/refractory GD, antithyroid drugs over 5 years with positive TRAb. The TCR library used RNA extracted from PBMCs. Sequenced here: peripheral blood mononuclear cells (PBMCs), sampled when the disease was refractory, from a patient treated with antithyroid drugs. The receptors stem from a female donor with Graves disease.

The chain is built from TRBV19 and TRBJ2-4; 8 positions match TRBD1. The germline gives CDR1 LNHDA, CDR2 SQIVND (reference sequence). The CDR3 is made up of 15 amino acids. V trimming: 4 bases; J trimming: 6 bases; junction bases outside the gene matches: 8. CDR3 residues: CASSTQGAQVNIQYF. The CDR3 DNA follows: TGTGCCAGTAGTACCCAGGGGGCGCAGGTAAACATTCAGTACTTC.

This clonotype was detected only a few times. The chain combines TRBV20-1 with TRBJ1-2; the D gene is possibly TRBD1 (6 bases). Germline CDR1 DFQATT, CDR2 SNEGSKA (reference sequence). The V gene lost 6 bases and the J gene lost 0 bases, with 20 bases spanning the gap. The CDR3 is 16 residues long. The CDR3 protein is CSAQGTYWGANYGYTF. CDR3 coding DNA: TGCAGTGCCCAGGGGACCTACTGGGGAGCTAACTATGGCTACACCTTC.

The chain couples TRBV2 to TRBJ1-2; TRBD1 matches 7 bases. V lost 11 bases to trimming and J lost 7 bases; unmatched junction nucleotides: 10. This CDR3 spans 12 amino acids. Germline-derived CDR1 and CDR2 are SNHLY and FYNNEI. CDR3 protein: CAGKGRGVGYTF. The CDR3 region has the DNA TGTGCCGGCAAGGGCAGGGGGGTTGGCTACACCTTC.

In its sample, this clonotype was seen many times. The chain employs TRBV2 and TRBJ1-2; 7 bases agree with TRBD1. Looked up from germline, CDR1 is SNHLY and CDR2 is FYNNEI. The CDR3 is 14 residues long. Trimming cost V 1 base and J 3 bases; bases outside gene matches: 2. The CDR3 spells CASSEDDRDYGYTF. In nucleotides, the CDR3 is TGTGCCAGCAGTGAAGACGACAGGGACTATGGCTACACCTTC.

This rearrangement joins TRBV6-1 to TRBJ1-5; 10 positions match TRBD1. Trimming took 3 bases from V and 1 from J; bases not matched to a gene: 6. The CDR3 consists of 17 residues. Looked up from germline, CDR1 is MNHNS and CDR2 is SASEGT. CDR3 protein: CASSDRGTGASNQPQHF. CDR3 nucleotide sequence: TGTGCCAGCAGTGATCGGGGGACAGGGGCAAGCAATCAGCCCCAGCATTTT.

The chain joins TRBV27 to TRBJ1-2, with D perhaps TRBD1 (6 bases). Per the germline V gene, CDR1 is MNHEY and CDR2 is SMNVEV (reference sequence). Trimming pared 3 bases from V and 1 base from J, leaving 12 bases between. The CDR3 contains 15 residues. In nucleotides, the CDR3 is TGTGCCAGCAGTTTTGGGGGGCTCCTTAACTATGGCTACACCTTC. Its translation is CASSFGGLLNYGYTF.

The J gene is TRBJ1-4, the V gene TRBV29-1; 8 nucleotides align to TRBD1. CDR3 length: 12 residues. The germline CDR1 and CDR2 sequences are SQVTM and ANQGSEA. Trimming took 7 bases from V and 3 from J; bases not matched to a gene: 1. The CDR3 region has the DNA TGCAGCGGGGGACAGGCTAATGAAAAACTGTTTTTT. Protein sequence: CSGGQANEKLFF.

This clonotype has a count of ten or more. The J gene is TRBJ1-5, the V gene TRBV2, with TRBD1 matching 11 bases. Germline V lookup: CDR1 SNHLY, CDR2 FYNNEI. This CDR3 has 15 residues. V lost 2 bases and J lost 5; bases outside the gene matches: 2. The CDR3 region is CASSERTGGDQPQHF. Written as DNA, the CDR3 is TGTGCCAGCAGTGAAAGGACAGGGGGCGATCAGCCCCAGCATTTT.

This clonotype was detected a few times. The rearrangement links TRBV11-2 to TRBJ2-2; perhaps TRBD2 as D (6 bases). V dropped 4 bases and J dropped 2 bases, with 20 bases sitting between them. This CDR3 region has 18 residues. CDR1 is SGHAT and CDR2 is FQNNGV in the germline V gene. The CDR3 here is CASSSGSSGTPNTGELFF. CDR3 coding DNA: TGTGCCAGCAGCTCAGGATCTTCCGGGACTCCTAACACCGGGGAGCTGTTTTTT.

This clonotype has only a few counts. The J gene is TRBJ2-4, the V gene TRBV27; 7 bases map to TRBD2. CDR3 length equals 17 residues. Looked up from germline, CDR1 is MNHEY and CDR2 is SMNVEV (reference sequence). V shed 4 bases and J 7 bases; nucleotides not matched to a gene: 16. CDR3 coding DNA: TGTGCCAGCAGTTCCCTCCGGGGCAGGGAGGGTGTGAACATTCAGTACTTC. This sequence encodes CASSSLRGREGVNIQYF.

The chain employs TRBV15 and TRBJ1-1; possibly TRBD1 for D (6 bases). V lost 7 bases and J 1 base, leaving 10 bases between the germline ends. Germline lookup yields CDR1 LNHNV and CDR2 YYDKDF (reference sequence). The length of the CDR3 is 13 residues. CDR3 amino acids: CATTGQQNTEAFF. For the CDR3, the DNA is TGTGCCACCACCGGACAGCAGAACACTGAAGCTTTCTTT.

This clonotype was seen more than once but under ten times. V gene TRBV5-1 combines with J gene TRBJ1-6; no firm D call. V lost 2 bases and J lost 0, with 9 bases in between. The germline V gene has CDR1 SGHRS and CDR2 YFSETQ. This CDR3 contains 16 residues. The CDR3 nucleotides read TGCGCCAGCAGCTTACGGGAGAGCTCCTATAATTCACCCCTCCACTTT. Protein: CASSLRESSYNSPLHF.

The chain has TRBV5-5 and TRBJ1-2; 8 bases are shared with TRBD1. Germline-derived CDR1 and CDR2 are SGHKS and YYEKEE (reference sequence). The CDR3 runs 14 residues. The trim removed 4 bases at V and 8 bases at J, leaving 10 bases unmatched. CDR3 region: CASSTQPGGWGYTF. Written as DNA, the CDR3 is TGTGCCAGCAGCACTCAACCAGGGGGCTGGGGCTACACCTTC.

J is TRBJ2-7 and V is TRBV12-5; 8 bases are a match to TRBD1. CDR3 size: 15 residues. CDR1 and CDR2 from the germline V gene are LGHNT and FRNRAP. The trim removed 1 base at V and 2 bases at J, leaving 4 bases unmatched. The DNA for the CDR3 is TGTGCTAGTGGTTTGGCTGGGACAGGACCCTACGAGCAGTACTTC. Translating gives CASGLAGTGPYEQYF.

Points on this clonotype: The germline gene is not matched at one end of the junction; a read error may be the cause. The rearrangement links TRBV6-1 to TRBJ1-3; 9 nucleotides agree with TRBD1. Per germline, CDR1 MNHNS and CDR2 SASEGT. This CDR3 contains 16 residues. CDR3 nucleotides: TGTGCCGGCAGTGAGGGACAGGGCCACTCTGGAAACACCATATATTTT. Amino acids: CAGSEGQGHSGNTIYF.

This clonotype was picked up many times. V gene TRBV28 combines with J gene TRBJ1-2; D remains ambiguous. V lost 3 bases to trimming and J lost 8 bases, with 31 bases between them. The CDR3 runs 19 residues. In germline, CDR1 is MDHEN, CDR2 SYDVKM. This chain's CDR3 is CASSFIFRVAGEFLGGYTF. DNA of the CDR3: TGTGCCAGCAGTTTTATCTTTAGGGTGGCGGGTGAATTCCTAGGAGGCTACACCTTC.

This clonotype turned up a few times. The CDR3 sequence is CASSRSTGNYGYTF. The CDR3 nucleotides are TGTGCCAGCAGTCGATCTACAGGAAACTATGGCTACACCTTC. The chain carries TRBV27 and TRBJ1-2, with D perhaps TRBD1 (5 bases). The V gene lost 5 bases and the J gene lost 2 bases, with 12 bases spanning the gap. CDR1 MNHEY and CDR2 SMNVEV come from the germline V gene (reference sequence). The CDR3 totals 14 residues.

CDR3 in amino acids: CASSSSRQRVIHGYTF. The CDR3 DNA reads as TGTGCCAGCAGTTCCTCCCGACAGAGGGTTATTCACGGCTACACCTTC. The chain is built from TRBV6-5 and TRBJ1-2, with a possible D match to TRBD1 (5 bases). This CDR3 is built from 16 residues. Per germline, CDR1 MNHEY and CDR2 SVGAGI. V dropped 4 bases and J dropped 8 bases, with 23 bases sitting between them.

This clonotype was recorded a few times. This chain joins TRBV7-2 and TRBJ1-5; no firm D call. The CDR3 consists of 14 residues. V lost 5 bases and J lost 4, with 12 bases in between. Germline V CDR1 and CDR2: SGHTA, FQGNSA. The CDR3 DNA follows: TGTGCCAGCAGCCCAGAGACGGGGAATCAGCCCCAGCATTTT. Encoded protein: CASSPETGNQPQHF.

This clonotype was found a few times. Here the CDR3 DNA reads TGCGCCAGCAGCTTGGGAGAAAAGGCAGAAGTAGGCTATGGCTACACCTTC. It codes for CASSLGEKAEVGYGYTF. The V gene is TRBV5-1, the J gene TRBJ1-2, with D hard to call. Trimming stripped 0 bases from V and 4 bases from J, with 19 bases between. Germline loops: CDR1 SGHRS, CDR2 YFSETQ. The CDR3 length is 17 residues.

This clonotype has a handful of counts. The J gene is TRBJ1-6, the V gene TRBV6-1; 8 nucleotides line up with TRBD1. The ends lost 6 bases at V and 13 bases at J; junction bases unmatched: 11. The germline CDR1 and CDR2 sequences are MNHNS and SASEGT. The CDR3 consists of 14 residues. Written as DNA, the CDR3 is TGTGCCAGCAGGCCCGGGACAGGCCGTGTTCCCCTCCACTTT. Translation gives CASRPGTGRVPLHF.

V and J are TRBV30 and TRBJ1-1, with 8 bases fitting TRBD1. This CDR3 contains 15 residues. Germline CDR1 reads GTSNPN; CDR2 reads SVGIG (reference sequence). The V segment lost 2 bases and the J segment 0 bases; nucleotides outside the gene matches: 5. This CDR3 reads CAWSLTGVLNTEAFF. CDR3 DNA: TGTGCCTGGAGTCTGACAGGGGTTTTGAACACTGAAGCTTTCTTT.